A single sample is the source of the 4 T cell receptor beta chains below, sequenced in a study of cytomegalovirus exposure and HLA in healthy donors. The primer mix had 60 Vbeta and 13 Jbeta primers. Data came from immunoSEQ multiplex PCR; TCRdb stores just in-frame clones and leaves some out. The data show some 160,000 clones, about a tenth seen once. The sample was PBMCs. The receptor source for this set is a male donor in good health and CMV-seronegative.

The rearrangement uses TRBV6-6 and TRBJ1-2; TRBD1 matches at 10 bases. Germline CDR1 is MNHNY and CDR2 is SVGAGI (reference sequence). The length of the CDR3 is 14 residues. V lost 5 bases and J lost 5; bases outside the gene matches: 5. CDR3 sequence (DNA): TGTGCCAGCAGTCTCTCGGGACAGGGGTATGGCTACACCTTC. Encoded protein: CASSLSGQGYGYTF.

This clone turned up a few times. The germline gene is not matched at one end of the junction; a read error may be the cause. CDR3 coding DNA: TGCGCCAACAGCCAGGAAAGGCACAATGAGCAGTTCTTC. This codes for CANSQERHNEQFF. The chain carries TRBV5-1 and TRBJ2-1; the D is unclear. Germline V gives CDR1 SGHRS, CDR2 YFSETQ. The CDR3 spans 13 residues.

The chain combines TRBV25-1 with TRBJ2-5; 8 bases line up with TRBD1. V lost 6 bases to trimming and J lost 2 bases; unmatched junction nucleotides: 8. This CDR3 has 15 amino acids. Germline V gives CDR1 MGHDK, CDR2 SYGVNS. The CDR3 DNA reads TGTGCCAGCAGCGTACAGGGGGTCCGGCAAGAGACCCAGTACTTC. This translates into CASSVQGVRQETQYF.

The rearrangement joins TRBV6-6 to TRBJ1-1; TRBD1 might be the D (5 bases). Germline assignment: CDR1 MNHNY and CDR2 SVGAGI (reference sequence). V shed 6 bases and J shed 5 bases, with 19 bases lying between them. This CDR3 is built from 15 residues. In DNA form, the CDR3 reads TGTGCCAGCAGAACGACAGCAGCGGAGGGGACTGAAGCTTTCTTT. Amino acids: CASRTTAAEGTEAFF.